The 6 T cell receptor beta chains below were found in one sample sequenced in a study of cytomegalovirus exposure and HLA in healthy donors. Both 60 Vbeta primers and 13 Jbeta primers went into the PCR. Libraries were prepared by immunoSEQ multiplex PCR; TCRdb keeps only in-frame clonotypes and omits some of them. Of 150,000 to 200,000 clones listed, approximately 81% are singletons. Sequencing used PBMCs. The receptors derive from a boy between 2 and 10 years old in good health and CMV-seronegative.

This chain uses TRBV5-1 with TRBJ2-2, with 8 bases that match TRBD1. The CDR3 runs 15 residues. V was clipped by 4 bases and J by 2 bases; unmatched bases: 4. Germline V lookup: CDR1 SGHRS, CDR2 YFSETQ. CDR3 protein: CASSTDRGNTGELFF. The DNA of the CDR3 is TGCGCCAGCAGCACTGACAGGGGAAACACCGGGGAGCTGTTTTTT.

This sequence joins TRBV9 and TRBJ2-2; 9 positions match TRBD2. Germline CDR1 and CDR2: SGDLS and YYNGEE. The CDR3 length is 16 residues. V was pared by 0 bases and J by 7 bases, with 7 bases of the junction left unmatched. CDR3 loop: CASSVDASGNHGELFF. CDR3 DNA sequence: TGTGCCAGCAGCGTAGATGCTAGCGGGAATCACGGGGAGCTGTTTTTT.

This clone was detected only once. The J gene is TRBJ2-1, the V gene TRBV10-3; 8 bases fit TRBD1. The V segment lost 3 bases and the J segment 6 bases; nucleotides outside the gene matches: 7. The CDR3 has 15 amino acids. Germline V gene sequence: CDR1 ENHRY, CDR2 SYGVKD. The CDR3 sequence is CAISERQGAVNEQFF. CDR3 coding DNA: TGTGCCATCAGTGAAAGGCAGGGGGCCGTCAATGAGCAGTTCTTC.

The chain couples TRBV5-6 to TRBJ2-1, with TRBD2 identical over 9 bases. Germline V gives CDR1 SGHDT, CDR2 YYEEEE. The CDR3 runs to 16 residues. With V trimmed by 2 bases and J by 8 bases, 11 bases remained unmatched. CDR3 in DNA: TGTGCCAGCAGCTTTGGGTCTAGCGGGGTGAGAGATGAGCAGTTCTTC. Amino acids: CASSFGSSGVRDEQFF.

The V and J genes are TRBV7-8 and TRBJ2-2, with 9 bases that match TRBD2. The V segment lost 1 base and the J segment 4 bases; nucleotides outside the gene matches: 4. The germline V gene has CDR1 SGHVS and CDR2 FQNEAQ. This CDR3 contains 16 residues. The CDR3 DNA reads as TGTGCCAGCAGCTTAGTAGTAGCGGGAGTCACCGGGGAGCTGTTTTTT. Protein sequence: CASSLVVAGVTGELFF. Full variable domain (missing parts from reference TRBV7-8 and TRBJ2-2): GAGVSQSPRYKVAKRGQDVALRCDPISGHVSLFWYQQALGQGPEFLTYFQNEAQLDKSGLPSDRFFAERPEGSVSTLKIQRTQQEDSAVYLCASSLVVAGVTGELFFGEGSRLTVL.

The chain has TRBV11-2 and TRBJ1-2; D gene unclear. V was pared by 1 base and J by 2 bases, with 8 bases between. Germline V gene lookup returns CDR1 SGHAT and CDR2 FQNNGV. This CDR3 comprises 14 residues. CDR3 sequence (DNA): TGTGCCAGCAGCTTAGGCGGGGTGAACTATGGCTACACCTTC. Its translation: CASSLGGVNYGYTF.